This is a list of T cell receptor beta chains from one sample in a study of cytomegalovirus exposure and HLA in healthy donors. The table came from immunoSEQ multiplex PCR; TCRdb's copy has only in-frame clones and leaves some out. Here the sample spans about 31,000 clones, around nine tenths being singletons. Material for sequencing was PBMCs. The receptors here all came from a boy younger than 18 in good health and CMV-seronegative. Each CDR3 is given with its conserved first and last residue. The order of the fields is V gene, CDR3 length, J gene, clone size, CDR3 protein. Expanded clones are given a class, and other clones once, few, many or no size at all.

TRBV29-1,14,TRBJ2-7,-,CSVEVTGAAYEQYF
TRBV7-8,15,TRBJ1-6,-,CASSLDLDRGTPLHF
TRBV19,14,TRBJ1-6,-,CASSKIGGDSPLHF
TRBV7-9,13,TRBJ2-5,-,CASSLGGQETQYF
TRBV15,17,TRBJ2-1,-,CATSWRLAGESYNEQFF
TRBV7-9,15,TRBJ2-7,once,CASSLEGRGAYEQYF
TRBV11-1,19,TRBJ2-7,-,CASSLYFWRQTPQTYEQYF
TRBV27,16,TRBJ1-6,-,CASSLAIRDTDSPLHF
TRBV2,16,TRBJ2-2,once,CASSSLRGGGSGELFF
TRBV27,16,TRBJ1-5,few,CASSSSRVLGNQPQHF
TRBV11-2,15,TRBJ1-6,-,CASSFIGPANSPLHF
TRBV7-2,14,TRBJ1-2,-,CASSLTGGPYGYTF
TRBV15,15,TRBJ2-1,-,CATSRVAGGVDEQFF
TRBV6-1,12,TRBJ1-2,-,CASSRDSYGYTF
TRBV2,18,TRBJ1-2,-,CASSESPLFIFTNYGYTF
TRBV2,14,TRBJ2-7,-,CASSGQGGRTGQYF
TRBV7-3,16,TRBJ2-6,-,CASSSHSGSGANVLTF
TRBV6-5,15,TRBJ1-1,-,CASRKADRGHTEAFF
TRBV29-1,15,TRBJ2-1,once,CSVETGGNSYNEQFF
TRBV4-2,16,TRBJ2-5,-,CASSSRTSGRQETQYF
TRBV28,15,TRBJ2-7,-,CASSPPGQGTYEQYF
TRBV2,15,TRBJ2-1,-,CASRPGTGGYNEQFF
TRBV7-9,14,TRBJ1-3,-,CASRAQGPGNTIYF
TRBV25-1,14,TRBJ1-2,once,CASSERGYGYGYTF